This entry lists 3 T cell receptor beta chains sequenced from one sample in a study of cytomegalovirus exposure and HLA in healthy donors. With 60 Vbeta and 13 Jbeta primers, the PCR was carried out. The data were produced by immunoSEQ multiplex PCR, yet TCRdb's version contains in-frame clones alone and is incomplete. The sample includes about 210,000 clones, over 70% of them seen just once. Sequencing was carried out using PBMCs. The receptors originated from a man in his forties in good health and CMV-seropositive.

The V and J genes are TRBV29-1 and TRBJ1-2; 7 bases match TRBD1. V shed 3 bases, J shed 9 bases, and the junction held 4 bases outside the gene matches. The length of the CDR3 is 11 residues. Germline V gene sequence: CDR1 SQVTM, CDR2 ANQGSEA. The CDR3 coding sequence is TGCAGCGTTGAGCGACAGGGAAGCTACACCTTC. Amino acids: CSVERQGSYTF.

The rearrangement links TRBV2 to TRBJ2-7, with 11 nucleotides matching TRBD1. With V trimmed by 7 bases and J by 0 bases, 5 bases remained unmatched. This CDR3 has 15 amino acids. The germline V gene has CDR1 SNHLY and CDR2 FYNNEI. CDR3 sequence reads: CASNPGTGGSYEQYF. For the CDR3, the DNA is TGTGCCAGCAACCCCGGGACAGGGGGCTCCTACGAGCAGTACTTC.

This clone was detected a few times. This sequence joins TRBV5-4 and TRBJ1-1; TRBD1 agrees at 7 bases. The CDR3 consists of 19 residues. The germline gives CDR1 SGHNT, CDR2 YYREEE (reference sequence). The ends lost 0 bases at V and 0 bases at J; junction bases unmatched: 14. The CDR3 loop is CASSLEGAGSGSMNTEAFF. The CDR3 DNA sequence: TGTGCCAGCAGCTTGGAGGGGGCCGGGTCGGGATCGATGAACACTGAAGCTTTCTTT.